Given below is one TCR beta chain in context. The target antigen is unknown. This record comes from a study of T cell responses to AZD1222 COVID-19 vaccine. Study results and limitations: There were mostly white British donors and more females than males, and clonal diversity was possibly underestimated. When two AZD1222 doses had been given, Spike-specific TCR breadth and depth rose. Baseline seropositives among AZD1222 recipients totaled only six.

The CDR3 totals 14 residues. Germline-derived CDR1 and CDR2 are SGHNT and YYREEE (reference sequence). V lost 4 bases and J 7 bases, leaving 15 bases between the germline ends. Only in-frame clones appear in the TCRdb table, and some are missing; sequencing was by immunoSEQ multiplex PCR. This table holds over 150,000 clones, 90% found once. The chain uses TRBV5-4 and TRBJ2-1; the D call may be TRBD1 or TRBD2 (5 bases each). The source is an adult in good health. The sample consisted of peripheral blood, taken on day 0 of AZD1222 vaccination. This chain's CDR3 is CASSRDSGRNEQFF. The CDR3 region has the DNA TGTGCCAGCAGCCGAGATTCGGGGCGGAATGAGCAGTTCTTC.